The clone carrying this T cell receptor beta chain was seen a handful of times. The ends were cut back, 5 bases at V and 0 bases at J, with 14 bases in the middle. Germline values: CDR1 LNHNV, CDR2 YYDKDF (reference sequence). The CDR3 length is 16 residues. Assay: immunoSEQ multiplex PCR; the TCRdb copy retains only in-frame clones and omits some. The sample holds about 5,700 clones, 50% to 70% seen once. Treatment specified: randomized to nivolumab then ipilimumab (arm A) or the reverse (arm B). This sample is drawn from a study of sequential checkpoint blockade in melanoma. The genes are TRBV15 and TRBJ2-1; perhaps TRBD1 as D (5 bases). This sequence was found in a human donor with melanoma. Material: CD8+ T cells sorted from blood (inferred from file names), obtained from a patient given nivolumab and ipilimumab in sequence. In nucleotides, the CDR3 is TGTGCCACCAGCGGACAAGAGACCAGCTCCTACAATGAGCAGTTCTTC. It codes for CATSGQETSSYNEQFF.